This TCR beta chain was identified in a study of Ad26.COV2.S vaccination and SARS-CoV-2 variants. Overall study findings and caveats: Ad26.COV2.S recipients had broader spike-specific TCRs (P = 0.0014). Analyses of TCR breadth and depth may have underestimated total T cell responses.

Comments on this clone: Its antigen is not known.

Measured with immunoSEQ multiplex PCR; TCRdb has only the in-frame clones, and not every one. The table lists 300,000 to 400,000 clones, over 80% of them singletons. V lost 5 bases and J lost 0, with 11 bases in between. Germline CDR1 is SGHRS and CDR2 is YFSETQ. This CDR3 has 15 amino acids. The treatment here: some 20 received Ad26.COV2.S at low or high dose, single or two shots; several received placebo; per-sample allocation not given. Sampling took place 63 days after the first vaccine or placebo injection. Adults aged 18-55 years in Boston included the donor. The sequencing used peripheral blood, collected in a trial of Ad26.COV2.S vaccine versus placebo. The rearrangement joins TRBV5-1 to TRBJ1-4; no clear D. The clonotype comes from a person between 18 and 65 years old who received the Ad26.COV2.S COVID-19 vaccine or a placebo. CDR3: CASSPNIATNEKLFF. CDR3 in DNA: TGCGCCAGCAGTCCCAACATCGCAACTAATGAAAAACTGTTTTTT.